The text below deals with one T cell receptor beta chain. The antigen is not known. Per germline, CDR1 MGHRA and CDR2 YSYEKL. CDR3 length: 18 residues. Losses at the gene ends were 4 bases for V and 5 bases for J; bases not matched to a gene: 8. Assaying covered some 10^5 TCR templates per sample. Profiling relied on immunoSEQ multiplex PCR, and the TCRdb table lists in-frame clones only, not all of them. The sample has approximately 60,000 clones, 95% to 98% seen once. Sequence data were generated for unstimulated naive, memory, effector memory and TEMRA subsets in a few donor pairs. This record belongs to a study of siplizumab effects on memory and regulatory T cells. Notes on the study in general: Siplizumab significantly reduced alloreactive sequences traceable to unstimulated CD4+ memory cells.

This clonotype was obtained from a human donor in good health. Sequencing input: naive CD8+ T cells sorted from blood. This chain uses TRBV4-1 with TRBJ2-2; 15 bases line up with TRBD2. CDR3 amino acids: CASSPLGLAGGGTGELFF. DNA for the CDR3: TGCGCCAGCAGCCCCCTGGGACTAGCGGGAGGTGGAACCGGGGAGCTGTTTTTT.